The clone carrying this T cell receptor (beta chain) was observed once. The data stem from a study of blood T cell repertoires in COVID-19. Across the study: The study drew acute and convalescent COVID-19 samples from the United States, Italy and Spain.

Participants were aged about 18 to 90 years from around 24 US areas. Participants reported their clinical history, and cohort assignment relied on those reports. CDR1 and CDR2 from the germline V gene are SGHDN and FVKESK. The V segment lost 4 bases and the J segment 3 bases; nucleotides outside the gene matches: 8. The CDR3 is 15 amino acids. As processed by the authors: It was from reference gene primer amplification that nucleated cell counts were estimated. Assay: immunoSEQ multiplex PCR; the TCRdb copy retains only in-frame clones and omits some. V, J and clone size reflect that table, while D and trimming were determined from the DNA. The table shows 270,000 or so clones, with around 81% occurring only once.

The chain joins TRBV14 to TRBJ2-7, with TRBD2 identical over 8 bases. The receptor's source is a man aged 45-60 years who had recovered from COVID-19. Sequencing was performed on PBMCs or T cells enriched from blood (not recorded which). The CDR3, as DNA: TGTGCCAGCAGCCGGTATACGGGGGGGCTCTACGAGCAGTACTTC. It codes for CASSRYTGGLYEQYF.